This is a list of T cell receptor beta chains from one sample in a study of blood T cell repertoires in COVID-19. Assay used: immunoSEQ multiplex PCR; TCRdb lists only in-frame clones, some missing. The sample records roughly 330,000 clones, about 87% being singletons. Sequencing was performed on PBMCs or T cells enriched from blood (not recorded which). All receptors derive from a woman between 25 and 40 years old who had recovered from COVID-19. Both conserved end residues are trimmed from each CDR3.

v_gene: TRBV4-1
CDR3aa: ASSPMERAGNTIY

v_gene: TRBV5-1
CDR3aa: ASSYSGNQPQH

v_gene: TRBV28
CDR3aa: ASSLLVAGTAIATIY

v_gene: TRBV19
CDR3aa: ASRVDRGYPGYT

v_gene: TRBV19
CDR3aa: ASSNDRGNQPQH

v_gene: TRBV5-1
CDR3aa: ASSLAPGVKQF

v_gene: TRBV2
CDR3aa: ASQPYQQGVSPLH

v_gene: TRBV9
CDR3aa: ASSADPEVGEAF

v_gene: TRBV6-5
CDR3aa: ASSYSGLDYGYT

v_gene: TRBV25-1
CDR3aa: ASSDIRLAGVTDTQY

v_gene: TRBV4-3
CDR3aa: ASSQGTGTYGYT

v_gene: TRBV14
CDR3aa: ASSWTGSGYT

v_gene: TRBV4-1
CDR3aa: ASSQETADSYEQY

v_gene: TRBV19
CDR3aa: ASSPFPKDRGRETQY

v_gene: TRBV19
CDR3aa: ASSLRYNEQF

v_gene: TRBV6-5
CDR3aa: ASSLTGGHEQY

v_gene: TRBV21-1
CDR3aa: ASSKDKQGAGNSPLH

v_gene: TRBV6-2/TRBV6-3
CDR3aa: ASSYSMGTAGNQPQH

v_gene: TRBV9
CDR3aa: ASSFFTGRITDTQY

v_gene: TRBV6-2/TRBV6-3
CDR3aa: ASSPGSGNSPLH

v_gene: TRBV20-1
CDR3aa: SAKRVEQEY

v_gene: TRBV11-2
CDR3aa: ASSLEGQGGTEAF

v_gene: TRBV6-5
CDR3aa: ASIFGGANVLT

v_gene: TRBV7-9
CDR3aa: ASSPTPRPTDTQY

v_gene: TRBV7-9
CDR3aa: ASSRGGRGYEQF

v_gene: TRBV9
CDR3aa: ASSVATVNTEAF

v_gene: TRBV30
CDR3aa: AWKTGSANTGELF

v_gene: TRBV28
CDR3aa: AVGTGLTYEQY

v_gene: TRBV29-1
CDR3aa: SVEAWDVNRGYGYT

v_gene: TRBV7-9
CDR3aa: ASTIRGGMNTEAF